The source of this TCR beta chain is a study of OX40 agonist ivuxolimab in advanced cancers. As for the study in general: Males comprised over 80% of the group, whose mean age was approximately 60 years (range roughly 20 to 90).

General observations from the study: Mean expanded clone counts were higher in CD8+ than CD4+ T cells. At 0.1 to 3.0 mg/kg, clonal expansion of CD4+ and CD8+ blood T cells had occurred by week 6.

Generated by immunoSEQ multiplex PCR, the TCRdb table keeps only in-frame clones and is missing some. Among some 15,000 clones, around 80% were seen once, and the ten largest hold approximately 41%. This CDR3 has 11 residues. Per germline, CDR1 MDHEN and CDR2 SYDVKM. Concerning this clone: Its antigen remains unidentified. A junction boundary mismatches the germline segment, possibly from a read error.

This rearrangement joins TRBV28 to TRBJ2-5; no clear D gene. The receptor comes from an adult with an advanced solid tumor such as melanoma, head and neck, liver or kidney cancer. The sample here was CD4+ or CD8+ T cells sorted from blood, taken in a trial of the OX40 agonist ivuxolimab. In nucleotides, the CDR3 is TGTGCCAGCAGTTTTTCCGGCCCCCCGAACTTC. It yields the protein CASSFSGPPNF.